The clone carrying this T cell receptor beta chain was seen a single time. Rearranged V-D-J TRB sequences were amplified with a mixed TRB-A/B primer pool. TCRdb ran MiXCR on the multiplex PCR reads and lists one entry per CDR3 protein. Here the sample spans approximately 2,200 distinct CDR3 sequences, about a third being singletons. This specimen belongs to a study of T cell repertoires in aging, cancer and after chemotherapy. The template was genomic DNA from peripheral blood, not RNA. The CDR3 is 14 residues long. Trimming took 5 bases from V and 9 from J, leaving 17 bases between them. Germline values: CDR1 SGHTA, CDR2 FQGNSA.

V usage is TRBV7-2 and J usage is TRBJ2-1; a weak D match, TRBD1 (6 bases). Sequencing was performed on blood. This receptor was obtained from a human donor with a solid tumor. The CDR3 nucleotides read TGTGCCAGCAGCCAGGGGTCCGGGGTCGGTGAGCAGTTCTTC. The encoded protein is CASSQGSGVGEQFF.